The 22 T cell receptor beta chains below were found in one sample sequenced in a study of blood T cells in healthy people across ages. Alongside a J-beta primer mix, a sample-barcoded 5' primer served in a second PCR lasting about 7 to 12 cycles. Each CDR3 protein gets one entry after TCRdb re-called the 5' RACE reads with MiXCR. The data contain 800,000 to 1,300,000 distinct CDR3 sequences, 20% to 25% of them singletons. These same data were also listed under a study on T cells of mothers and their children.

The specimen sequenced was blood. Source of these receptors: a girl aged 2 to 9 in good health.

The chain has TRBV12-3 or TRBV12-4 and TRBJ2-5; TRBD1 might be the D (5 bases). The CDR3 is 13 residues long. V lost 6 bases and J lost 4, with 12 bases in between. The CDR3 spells CASRDDRTETQYF. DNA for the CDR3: TGTGCCAGCAGGGACGACAGAACAGAGACCCAGTACTTC.

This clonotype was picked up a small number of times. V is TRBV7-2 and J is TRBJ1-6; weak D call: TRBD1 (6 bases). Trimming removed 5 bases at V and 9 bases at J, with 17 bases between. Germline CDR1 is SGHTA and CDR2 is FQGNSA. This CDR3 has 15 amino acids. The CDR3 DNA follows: TGTGCCAGCAGCAACCTAGCAGGGGCTGGTTCACCCCTCCACTTT. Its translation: CASSNLAGAGSPLHF.

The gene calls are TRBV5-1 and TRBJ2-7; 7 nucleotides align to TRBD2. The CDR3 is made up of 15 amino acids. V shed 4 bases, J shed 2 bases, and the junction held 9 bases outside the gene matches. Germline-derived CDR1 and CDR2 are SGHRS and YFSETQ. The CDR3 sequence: CASSLGEGWAYEQYF. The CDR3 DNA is TGCGCCAGCAGCCTGGGGGAGGGCTGGGCCTACGAGCAGTACTTC. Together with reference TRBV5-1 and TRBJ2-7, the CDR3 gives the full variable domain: KAGVTQTPRYLIKTRGQQVTLSCSPISGHRSVSWYQQTPGQGLQFLFEYFSETQRNKGNFPGRFSGRQFSNSRSEMNVSTLELGDSALYLCASSLGEGWAYEQYFGPGTRLTVT.

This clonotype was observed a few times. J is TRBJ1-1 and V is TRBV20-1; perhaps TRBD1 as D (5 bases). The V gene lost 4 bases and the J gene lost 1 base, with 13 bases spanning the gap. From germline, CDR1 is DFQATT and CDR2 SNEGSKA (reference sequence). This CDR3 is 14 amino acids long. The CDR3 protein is CSATSGGKNTEAFF. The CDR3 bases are TGCAGTGCTACCTCCGGGGGGAAGAACACTGAAGCTTTCTTT.

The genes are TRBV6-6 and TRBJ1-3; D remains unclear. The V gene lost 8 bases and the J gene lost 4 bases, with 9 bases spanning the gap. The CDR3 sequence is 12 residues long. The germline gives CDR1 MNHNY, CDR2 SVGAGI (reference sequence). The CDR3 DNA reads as TGTGCCAGCTCTGGGCCGGGAAACACCATATATTTT. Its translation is CASSGPGNTIYF.

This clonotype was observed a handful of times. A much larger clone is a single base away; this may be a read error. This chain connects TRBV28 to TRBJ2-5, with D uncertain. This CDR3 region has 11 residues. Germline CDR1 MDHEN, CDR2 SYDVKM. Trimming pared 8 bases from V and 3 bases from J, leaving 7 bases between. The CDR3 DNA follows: TGTGCCAGCGGCCCTGAAGAGACCCAGTACTTC. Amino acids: CASGPEETQYF.

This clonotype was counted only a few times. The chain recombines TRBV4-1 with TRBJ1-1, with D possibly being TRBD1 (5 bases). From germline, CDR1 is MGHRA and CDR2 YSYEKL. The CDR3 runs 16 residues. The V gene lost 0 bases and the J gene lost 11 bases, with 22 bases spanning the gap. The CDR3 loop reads CASSQDFGDRSGGAFF. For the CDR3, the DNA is TGCGCCAGCAGCCAAGATTTTGGGGACCGAAGTGGAGGGGCTTTCTTT.

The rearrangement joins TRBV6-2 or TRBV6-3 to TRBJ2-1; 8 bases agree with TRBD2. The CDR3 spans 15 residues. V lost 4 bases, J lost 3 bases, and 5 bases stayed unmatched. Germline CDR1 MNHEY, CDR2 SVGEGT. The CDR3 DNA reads TGTGCCAGCAGTTTTCGACTAGCGAACTACAATGAGCAGTTCTTC. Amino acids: CASSFRLANYNEQFF.

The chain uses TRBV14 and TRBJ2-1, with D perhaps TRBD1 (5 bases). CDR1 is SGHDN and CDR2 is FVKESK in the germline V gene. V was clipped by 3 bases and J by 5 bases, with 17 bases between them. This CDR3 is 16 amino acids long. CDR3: CASSHTGRAFDNEQFF. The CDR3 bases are TGTGCCAGCAGCCACACAGGACGGGCTTTTGACAATGAGCAGTTCTTC.

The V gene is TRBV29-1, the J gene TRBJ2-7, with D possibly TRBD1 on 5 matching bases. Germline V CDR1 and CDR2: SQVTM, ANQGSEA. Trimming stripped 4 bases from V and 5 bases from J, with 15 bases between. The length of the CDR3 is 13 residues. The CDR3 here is CSVAVGDSNEQYF. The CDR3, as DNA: TGCAGCGTTGCAGTCGGCGACAGTAACGAGCAGTACTTC.

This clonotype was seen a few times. The CDR3 reads CASSLVLRGNTFLAKNIQYF. The CDR3 DNA sequence: TGTGCCAGCAGCTTGGTCTTGCGGGGTAACACCTTTCTAGCCAAAAACATTCAGTACTTC. The chain carries TRBV5-6 and TRBJ2-4, with a possible D match to TRBD2 (6 bases). V dropped 0 bases and J dropped 0 bases, with 22 bases sitting between them. In germline, CDR1 is SGHDT, CDR2 YYEEEE. This CDR3 contains 20 residues.

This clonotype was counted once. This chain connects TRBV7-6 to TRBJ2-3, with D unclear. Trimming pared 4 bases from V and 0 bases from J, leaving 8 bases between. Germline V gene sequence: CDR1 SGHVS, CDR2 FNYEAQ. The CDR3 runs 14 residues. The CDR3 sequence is CASSSYASTDTQYF. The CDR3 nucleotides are TGTGCCAGCAGCTCCTATGCAAGCACAGATACGCAGTATTTT.

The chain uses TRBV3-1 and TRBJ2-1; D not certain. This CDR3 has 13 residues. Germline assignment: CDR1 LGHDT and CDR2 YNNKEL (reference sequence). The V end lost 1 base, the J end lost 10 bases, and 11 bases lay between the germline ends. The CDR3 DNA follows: TGTGCCAGCAGCCAAGTAAGGCCCTGGGAGCAGTTCTTC. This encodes CASSQVRPWEQFF.

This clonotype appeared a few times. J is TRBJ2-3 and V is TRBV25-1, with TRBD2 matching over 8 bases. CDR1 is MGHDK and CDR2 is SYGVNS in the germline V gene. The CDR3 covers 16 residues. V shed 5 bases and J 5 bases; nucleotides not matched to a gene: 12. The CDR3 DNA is TGTGCCAGCAGTCCTTCTCCTACGGGAGGGAGAGATACGCAGTATTTT. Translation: CASSPSPTGGRDTQYF.

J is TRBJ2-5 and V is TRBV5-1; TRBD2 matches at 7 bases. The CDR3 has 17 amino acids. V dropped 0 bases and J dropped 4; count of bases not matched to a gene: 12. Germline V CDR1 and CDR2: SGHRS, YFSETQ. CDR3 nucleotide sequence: TGCGCCAGCAGCTTGGTCTTATCGAGCGGGGTGGGAGAGACCCAGTACTTC. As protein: CASSLVLSSGVGETQYF.

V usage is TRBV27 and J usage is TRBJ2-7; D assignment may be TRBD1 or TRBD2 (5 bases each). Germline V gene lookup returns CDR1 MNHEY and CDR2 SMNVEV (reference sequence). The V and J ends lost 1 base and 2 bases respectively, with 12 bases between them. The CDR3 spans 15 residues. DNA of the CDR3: TGTGCCAGCAGTTTATGGGGGACGACCCCCTACGAGCAGTACTTC. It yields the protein CASSLWGTTPYEQYF.

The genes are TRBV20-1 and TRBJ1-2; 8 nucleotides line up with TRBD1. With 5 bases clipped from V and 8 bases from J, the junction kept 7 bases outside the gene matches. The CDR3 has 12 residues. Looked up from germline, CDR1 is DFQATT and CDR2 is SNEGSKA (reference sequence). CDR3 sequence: CSAGQGAEGYTF. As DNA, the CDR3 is TGCAGTGCTGGACAGGGCGCTGAGGGCTACACCTTC.

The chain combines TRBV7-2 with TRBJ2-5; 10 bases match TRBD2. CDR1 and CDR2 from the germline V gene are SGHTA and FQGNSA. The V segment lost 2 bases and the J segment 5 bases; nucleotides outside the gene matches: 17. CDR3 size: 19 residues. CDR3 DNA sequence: TGTGCCAGCAGCTTACCCTATTACCCACTAGCGGGAACCCCGGAGACCCAGTACTTC. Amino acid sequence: CASSLPYYPLAGTPETQYF.

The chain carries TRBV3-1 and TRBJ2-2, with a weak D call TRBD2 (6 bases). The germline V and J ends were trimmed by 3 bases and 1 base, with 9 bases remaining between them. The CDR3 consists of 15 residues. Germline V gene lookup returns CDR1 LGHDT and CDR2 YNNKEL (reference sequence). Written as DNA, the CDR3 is TGTGCCAGCAGCCACCAGGGAGGGAACACCGGGGAGCTGTTTTTT. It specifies CASSHQGGNTGELFF.

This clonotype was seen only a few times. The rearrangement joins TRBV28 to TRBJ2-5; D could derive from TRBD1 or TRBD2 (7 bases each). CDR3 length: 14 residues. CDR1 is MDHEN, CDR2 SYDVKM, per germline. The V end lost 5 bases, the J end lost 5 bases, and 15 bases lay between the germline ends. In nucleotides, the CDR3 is TGTGCCAGCAGTGGTCACAGGGGAGGGGAGACCCAGTACTTC. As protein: CASSGHRGGETQYF.

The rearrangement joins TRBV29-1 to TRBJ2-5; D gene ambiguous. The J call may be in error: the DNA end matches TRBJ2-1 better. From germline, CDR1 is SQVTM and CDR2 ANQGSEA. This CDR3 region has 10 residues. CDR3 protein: CSVVWGEQFF. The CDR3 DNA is TGCAGCGTTGTATGGGGTGAGCAGTTCTTC.

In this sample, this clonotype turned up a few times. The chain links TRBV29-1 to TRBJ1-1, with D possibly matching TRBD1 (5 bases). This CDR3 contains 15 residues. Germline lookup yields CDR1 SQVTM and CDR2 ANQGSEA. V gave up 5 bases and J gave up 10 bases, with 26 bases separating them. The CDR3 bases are TGCAGCGTTCTACTCTCCGGGACCTCAAACCTAGGAGCTTTCTTT. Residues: CSVLLSGTSNLGAFF.